Described below is a single T cell receptor (beta chain) sequence and its context. This clonotype was counted a few times. It lacks a known antigen. Base qualities are not provided; no much larger clone lies one nucleotide away. Ficoll-Paque density gradient centrifugation was the method used to isolate PBMCs. Inclusive of the bounding cysteine and phenylalanine, the CDR3 is 17 residues long. The read is trimmed to its CDR3 DNA, 51 bases read in frame from base 1. CDR1 DFQATT and CDR2 SNEGSKA were looked up in the germline V gene (reference sequence). Trimming at the junction amounts to 0 bases on V and 8 bases on J, and the germline ends lie 23 bases apart. The data were obtained in a study of T-cell memory formation after mild COVID-19 (dated by TCRdb to about 2021). For the wider study: Most TCR sequence clusters were specific to one of the two donors. Longitudinal TCRalpha and TCRbeta repertoire sequencing tracked T-cell clones expanding and contracting after mild COVID-19 in a couple of donors. Two young, previously healthy adult volunteers, one female and one male, were included in the cohort. Points the paper makes about the study in general: Contracting CD4+ clones were found mainly in CM and EM memory subsets, while CD8+ clones were enriched in EMRA. Whether the second-wave clones peaking on day 37 were SARS-CoV-2 specific was not confirmed. Only two mild cases were covered in the study, and larger cohorts including severe cases with pre-infection samples were considered necessary. Balanced CD4/CD8 phenotypes were observed for clones contracting from day 15 to 85, whereas a bias towards CD4+ was observed for a second wave of clones expanding from day 15 to 37. Some responding clones were found in pre-infection memory, which suggests that pre-existing cross-reactive memory T cells took part in the SARS-CoV-2 response.

The listed sequencing device is Illumina NovaSeq 6000. Using 5'RACE with constant-segment primers, TCRalpha and TCRbeta cDNA libraries were constructed, with sample barcodes and unique molecular identifiers added in the process. RNA was extracted from every sample with Trizol reagent. Library amplification was performed in two PCR steps, and a second sample barcode and Illumina TruSeq adapters were introduced in the second step. Sequencing of the libraries was done on an Illumina NovaSeq, producing 2 x 150 bp paired-end reads. From the authors' description of their analysis: The reads were demultiplexed and collapsed into UMI-guided consensus sequences using migec v1.2.7. Using mixcr v2.1.11, the UMI consensuses were aligned to TRA and TRB V and J templates and assembled into clonotypes. A clonotype was counted as expanded or contracted only when both edgeR and NoisET called the clonotype significant, with the noise models trained on biological replicates. For edgeR calls, a false discovery rate-adjusted p below 0.01 and a log2 fold-change threshold of 1 were applied. PCA with hierarchical clustering of max-normalized trajectories of the 1000 most abundant clonotypes was used as exploratory dynamics analysis. Each responding clone was given a CD4 or CD8 phenotype based on the CD4+ and CD8+ repertoires, which had been sequenced separately. Starting from the raw public reads, TCRdb applied fastp trimming at Q25, assembled clones with MiXCR and retained in-frame beta chains. Rows with one shared CDR3 protein collapse into an entry with the most common genes and DNA. TCRdb's processing, not the authors', yielded these V and J calls. The sample yields about half a million distinct CDR3 sequences; around a sixth were counted once. Of the sample, 9% to 15% falls within the top ten clones.

This clonotype originated in an adult woman who had mild COVID-19 (a few samples of this study predate the infection). The sample titles of this study are shuffled in the database, so cell type and time point are left out; the donor was told from shared clones. The sequencing sample was made of PBMCs or a T cell subset sorted from them (not recorded which). The V and J genes are TRBV20-1 and TRBJ2-1, with no D gene named confidently. The nucleotide sequence is TGCAGTGCTAGAGATTACCATTCCCAGGACCGGATGCATGAGCAGTTCTTC. Its translation is CSARDYHSQDRMHEQFF.